A selection of T cell receptor beta chains follows, all from one sample in a study of cytomegalovirus exposure and HLA in healthy donors. The table came from immunoSEQ multiplex PCR; TCRdb's copy has only in-frame clones and leaves some out. Here the sample spans tens of thousands of clones, just over 90% being singletons. The sequenced material came from PBMCs. The receptor source for this set is a young man in good health and CMV-seronegative. CDR3s include the opening cysteine and the closing phenylalanine or tryptophan. D genes are given only for firm matches. Size tells how often a clone was seen (once, few, many) or the class of an expanded clone, and some rows leave it out.

D: NA
J: TRBJ1-2
V: TRBV5-1
size: NA
CDR3: CASSPQRGGLAGYTF
DNA: TGCGCCAGCTCCCCGCAGCGGGGGGGGCTAGCTGGCTACACCTTC

D: TRBD2
J: TRBJ2-3
V: TRBV5-1
size: NA
CDR3: CASSLPVTSGGTDTQYF
DNA: TGCGCCAGCAGCTTGCCGGTGACTAGCGGGGGGACAGATACGCAGTATTTT

D: NA
J: TRBJ2-2
V: TRBV11-3
size: NA
CDR3: CASSPISGSNTGELFF
DNA: TGTGCCAGCAGCCCAATTAGCGGATCGAACACCGGGGAGCTGTTTTTT

D: NA
J: TRBJ1-6
V: TRBV6-6
size: NA
CDR3: CASLYRNNSPLHF
DNA: TGTGCCAGCCTATACAGAAACAATTCACCCCTCCACTTT

D: TRBD1
J: TRBJ1-2
V: TRBV28
size: NA
CDR3: CASSPQGQRFNYGYTF
DNA: TGTGCCAGCAGTCCCCAGGGACAGCGCTTTAACTATGGCTACACCTTC

D: NA
J: TRBJ1-5
V: TRBV5-6
size: NA
CDR3: CASSLGTAINQPQHF
DNA: TGTGCCAGCAGCTTGGGGACAGCAATCAATCAGCCCCAGCATTTT

D: NA
J: TRBJ2-1
V: TRBV27
size: NA
CDR3: CASSSPTRMRNEQFF
DNA: TGTGCCAGCAGTTCCCCAACAAGAATGAGGAATGAGCAGTTCTTC

D: NA
J: TRBJ2-2
V: TRBV19
size: NA
CDR3: CASSSQVGTGELFF
DNA: TGTGCCAGTAGTTCCCAGGTTGGCACCGGGGAGCTGTTTTTT

D: NA
J: TRBJ1-1
V: TRBV10-2
size: once
CDR3: CASSDAENTEAFF
DNA: TGCGCCAGCAGTGATGCGGAGAACACTGAAGCTTTCTTT

D: TRBD1
J: TRBJ2-1
V: TRBV28
size: once
CDR3: CASSFRQGPQFF
DNA: TGTGCCAGCAGTTTTCGACAGGGCCCCCAGTTCTTC

D: TRBD1
J: TRBJ2-4
V: TRBV5-1
size: NA
CDR3: CASSLAQGADIQYF
DNA: TGCGCCAGCAGCTTGGCACAGGGGGCTGACATTCAGTACTTC

D: NA
J: TRBJ2-2
V: TRBV28
size: NA
CDR3: CATTGSGELFF
DNA: TGTGCCACCACAGGATCCGGGGAGCTGTTTTTT

D: TRBD1
J: TRBJ2-7
V: TRBV6-5
size: NA
CDR3: CASISRGYEQYF
DNA: TGTGCCAGCATCAGCAGGGGGTACGAGCAGTACTTC

D: NA
J: TRBJ1-4
V: TRBV9
size: NA
CDR3: CASSVGRGADATNEKLFF
DNA: TGTGCCAGCAGCGTAGGACGTGGGGCAGATGCAACTAATGAAAAACTGTTTTTT

D: TRBD1
J: TRBJ2-7
V: TRBV6-1
size: NA
CDR3: CASSPQQGAYEQYF
DNA: TGTGCCAGCAGTCCCCAACAGGGGGCCTACGAGCAGTACTTC